Presented here are 14 T cell receptor beta chains from one specimen sequenced in a study of low-dose radiotherapy and immunotherapy resistance in tumors. First-strand cDNA relied on TRAV- and TRBV-specific primers spanning alpha and beta chains. Over roughly 18 PCR cycles, TCRs were amplified from a constant-region primer and V-primer adapter. TCRdb reprocessed the reads via MiXCR and lists one record per CDR3 protein. Of 15,000 to 20,000 distinct CDR3 sequences in the sample, 70% were seen once. The receptors here all came from a human donor with advanced metastatic prostate, ovarian, gallbladder or colorectal cancer (not recorded which). This table probably holds off-target reads from a library built for another chain.

The V call is TRBV12-3 or TRBV12-4, the J call TRBJ1-3; no reliable D call. Trimming removed 1 base from V and 1 base from J, with 5 bases in between. The CDR3 spans 14 residues. The CDR3: CASSLGGSGNTIYF. As DNA, the CDR3 is TGTGCCAGCAGTTTAGGAGGGTCTGGAAACACCATATATTTT.

The chain employs TRBV2 and TRBJ1-2, with 7 bases fitting TRBD1. The CDR3 runs to 15 residues. Germline trimming cut 0 bases from V and 4 bases from J; bases unmatched to any gene: 5. Germline V lookup: CDR1 SNHLY, CDR2 FYNNEI. Written as DNA, the CDR3 is TGTGCCAGCAGTGAAGCGCAGGGGGTCGGCTATGGCTACACCTTC. This gives the protein CASSEAQGVGYGYTF.

The genes are TRBV7-2 and TRBJ1-3; D is unresolved. Looked up from germline, CDR1 is SGHTA and CDR2 is FQGNSA. V dropped 1 base and J dropped 3 bases, with 4 bases sitting between them. The CDR3 sequence is 13 residues long. As DNA, the CDR3 is TGTGCCAGCAGCTTAGTTTTTGGAAACACCATATATTTT. Its translation: CASSLVFGNTIYF.

The chain is built from TRBV20-1 and TRBJ2-1; no clear D. Trimming took off 5 bases at V and 1 base at J, with 6 bases between the two ends. Germline V gene lookup returns CDR1 DFQATT and CDR2 SNEGSKA (reference sequence). CDR3 length: 12 residues. The CDR3 DNA reads TGCAGTGCTGAGCTATCCTACAATGAGCAGTTCTTC. It encodes CSAELSYNEQFF.

The chain joins TRBV20-1 to TRBJ2-7; 8 bases agree with TRBD1. J was trimmed by 4 bases and V by 7 bases; bases with no gene match: 9. CDR1 and CDR2 from the germline V gene are DFQATT and SNEGSKA (reference sequence). This CDR3 spans 13 amino acids. The CDR3 spells CSVTTGALYEQYF. In DNA, the CDR3 is TGCAGTGTAACGACAGGGGCCCTTTACGAGCAGTACTTC.

The chain uses TRBV11-1 and TRBJ1-4; possibly TRBD1 for D (6 bases). V dropped 5 bases and J dropped 2 bases, with 9 bases sitting between them. The V gene's germline CDR1 is SGHAT and CDR2 FQDESV (reference sequence). This CDR3 has 14 residues. Here the CDR3 reads CASSIDRTNEKLFF. CDR3 DNA: TGTGCCAGCAGCATCGACAGGACTAATGAAAAACTGTTTTTT.

The chain couples TRBV28 to TRBJ2-7; 7 bases map to TRBD2. The V segment lost 8 bases and the J segment 5 bases; nucleotides outside the gene matches: 6. Germline assignment: CDR1 MDHEN and CDR2 SYDVKM. The CDR3 is 12 amino acids. In DNA form, the CDR3 reads TGTGCCAGCGGCCGGGGGGAGCACGAGCAGTACTTC. It codes for CASGRGEHEQYF.

The chain carries TRBV6-1 and TRBJ2-1; D may be TRBD1 or TRBD2 (5 bases each). The CDR3 spans 15 residues. Trimming stripped 4 bases from V and 8 bases from J, with 18 bases between. Germline V CDR1 and CDR2: MNHNS, SASEGT. The CDR3 DNA reads as TGTGCCAGCAGTGGCCGGGACCTAAGCCTCGATGAGCAGTTCTTC. It codes for CASSGRDLSLDEQFF.

CDR3 nucleotide sequence: TGCGCCAGCAGCGTACGACAAGCAACTAATGAAAAACTGTTTTTT. It yields the protein CASSVRQATNEKLFF. V gene TRBV5-1 combines with J gene TRBJ1-4; D not resolved. The CDR3 has 15 amino acids. The germline V gene has CDR1 SGHRS and CDR2 YFSETQ. Trimming removed 4 bases from V and 0 bases from J, with 10 bases in between.

In its sample, this clonotype was seen once. The chain uses TRBV29-1 and TRBJ1-2, with D possibly matching TRBD1 (5 bases). This CDR3 is 13 amino acids long. In germline, CDR1 is SQVTM, CDR2 ANQGSEA. The V and J ends lost 6 bases and 2 bases respectively, with 13 bases between them. As DNA, the CDR3 is TGCAGCGTCTCATCCGGGGGAAACTATGGCTACACCTTC. Translated, it gives CSVSSGGNYGYTF.

Notes on this clonotype: An end of the junction differs from the germline gene, which may be a read error. The chain links TRBV5-3 to TRBJ2-1, with TRBD1 identical over 7 bases. TRBV5-3 is an ORF; its function is uncertain. This CDR3 contains 13 residues. The CDR3 reads CASSLGDSSTWFF. In DNA, the CDR3 is TGTGCCAGCAGCTTGGGGGACAGTTCTACCTGGTTCTTC.

V is TRBV6-1 and J is TRBJ2-4; no firm D call. The CDR3 covers 16 residues. The V end was cut by 5 bases, the J end by 2 bases, with 16 bases between. Germline CDR1 is MNHNS and CDR2 is SASEGT. Here the CDR3 reads CASSYTQGRSKNIQYF. The CDR3 DNA is TGTGCCAGCAGTTACACTCAAGGCCGGTCCAAAAACATTCAGTACTTC.

The chain employs TRBV12-3 or TRBV12-4 and TRBJ1-4; the D is unclear. CDR3 length equals 15 residues. V lost 3 bases and J 3 bases, leaving 11 bases between the germline ends. The CDR3 region is CASSFRGTANEKLFF. In DNA form, the CDR3 reads TGTGCCAGCAGTTTTCGGGGAACTGCTAATGAAAAACTGTTTTTT.

The chain has TRBV2 and TRBJ1-5, with TRBD1 matching 7 bases. V shed 3 bases and J 5 bases; nucleotides not matched to a gene: 7. CDR3 size: 15 residues. Germline V lookup: CDR1 SNHLY, CDR2 FYNNEI. The CDR3 loop reads CASSDEGQRYQPQHF. In nucleotides, the CDR3 is TGTGCCAGCAGTGATGAGGGACAGAGATATCAGCCCCAGCATTTT.